The 29 T cell receptor beta chains below were found in one sample sequenced in a study of blood T cell repertoires in COVID-19 (dated by TCRdb to 2018 to 2021). To prepare the library, the immunoSEQ multiplex PCR assay was applied. TCRdb re-hosts the immuneACCESS table, in-frame sequences only. Its copies lack some clones; in the studies checked, an unresolved V gene accounts for under half of them, and the cause for the rest is not known. The sample table holds roughly 400,000 clones, of which nearly 90% were seen once. Approximately 1.5% of the sample is in the top ten clones. The sample consisted of PBMCs or T cells enriched from blood (not recorded which). The receptor source for this set is a young woman who had been exposed to COVID-19.

The rearrangement joins TRBV30 to TRBJ2-1; 8 nucleotides agree with TRBD2. This CDR3 has 15 residues. Germline V gene data show CDR1 as GTSNPN and CDR2 as SVGIG (reference sequence). V dropped 8 bases and J dropped 3; count of bases not matched to a gene: 12. The CDR3 loop is CAGSGDSGVYNEQFF. The CDR3, as DNA: TGTGCCGGATCCGGAGATAGCGGGGTCTACAATGAGCAGTTCTTC.

Of note for this clone: Different DNA sequences within this sample yield the same CDR3. V usage is TRBV4-3 and J usage is TRBJ2-3; 12 positions agree with TRBD2. Germline loops: CDR1 LGHNA, CDR2 YSLEER. The V segment lost 0 bases and the J segment 4 bases; nucleotides outside the gene matches: 5. This CDR3 comprises 17 residues. This CDR3 is CASSQEVSSGGADTQYF. The CDR3 DNA is TGCGCCAGCAGCCAAGAAGTGTCTAGCGGGGGGGCAGATACGCAGTATTTT.

This clone showed up just once. This sequence joins TRBV10-1 and TRBJ2-2, with 8 nucleotides matching TRBD1. Per germline, CDR1 WNHNN and CDR2 SYGVQD (reference sequence). CDR3 size: 14 residues. V lost 6 bases, J lost 3 bases, and 3 bases stayed unmatched. CDR3 sequence (DNA): TGCGCCAGCAGAAAGGACAGGGACACCGGGGAGCTGTTTTTT. The encoded protein is CASRKDRDTGELFF.

This chain uses TRBV5-3 with TRBJ2-7, with 7 bases lining up with TRBD1. TRBV5-3 is an ORF, with its function uncertain. V lost 5 bases to trimming and J lost 5 bases; unmatched junction nucleotides: 10. The CDR3 spans 14 residues. CDR3 DNA sequence: TGTGCCAGAAGAGGAACCGACAGGGTCCACGAGCAGTACTTC. This sequence encodes CARRGTDRVHEQYF.

J is TRBJ1-4 and V is TRBV4-1, with TRBD1 identical over 10 bases. Germline V gene lookup returns CDR1 MGHRA and CDR2 YSYEKL. V shed 2 bases and J 7 bases; nucleotides not matched to a gene: 7. The CDR3 totals 16 residues. The CDR3 DNA follows: TGCGCCAGCAGCCAACCGACAGGGGGCGTGGGTGAAAAACTGTTTTTT. Amino acid sequence: CASSQPTGGVGEKLFF.

The chain has TRBV4-2 and TRBJ2-1; TRBD1 matches 9 bases. Germline V gene sequence: CDR1 LGHNA, CDR2 YNFKEQ. The CDR3 runs to 16 residues. Unmatched junction bases numbered 5, after V lost 1 base and J lost 4 bases. Written as DNA, the CDR3 is TGTGCCAGCAGCCAAGGGACAGGGGTAATGTACAATGAGCAGTTCTTC. This encodes CASSQGTGVMYNEQFF.

This clone showed up just once. This chain joins TRBV6-5 and TRBJ1-1; TRBD1 matches at 9 bases. The CDR3 extends over 15 amino acids. V lost 4 bases to trimming and J lost 5 bases; unmatched junction nucleotides: 8. Germline V gives CDR1 MNHEY, CDR2 SVGAGI. In nucleotides, the CDR3 is TGTGCCAGCAGTTGGGGGACAGGGAGGACGACTGAAGCTTTCTTT. Amino acid sequence: CASSWGTGRTTEAFF.

V usage is TRBV5-5 and J usage is TRBJ2-7; 11 bases are shared with TRBD2. The CDR3 has 15 amino acids. Losses at the gene ends were 2 bases for V and 5 bases for J; bases not matched to a gene: 6. From germline, CDR1 is SGHKS and CDR2 YYEKEE (reference sequence). The CDR3 DNA is TGTGCCAGCAGCTTTTCAGGACTAGCGGGTCACGAGCAGTACTTC. It is translated as CASSFSGLAGHEQYF. Filled out from reference TRBV5-5 and TRBJ2-7, the complete variable domain reads DAGVTQSPTHLIKTRGQQVTLRCSPISGHKSVSWYQQVLGQGPQFIFQYYEKEERGRGNFPDRFSARQFPNYSSELNVNALLLGDSALYLCASSFSGLAGHEQYFGPGTRLTVT.

This clone has only one observation. Within the sample, other DNA sequences also encode this same CDR3. The chain employs TRBV18 and TRBJ1-1; 10 bases line up with TRBD1. Per germline, CDR1 KGHSH and CDR2 LQKENI. V lost 1 base and J lost 3; bases outside the gene matches: 2. The CDR3 loop spans 15 amino acids. CDR3 amino acids: CASSPQGQGYTEAFF. The CDR3 DNA sequence: TGTGCCAGCTCACCACAGGGACAGGGGTACACTGAAGCTTTCTTT.

The chain uses TRBV11-1 and TRBJ2-1; 8 nucleotides agree with TRBD1. The V gene's germline CDR1 is SGHAT and CDR2 FQDESV (reference sequence). The V and J ends lost 4 bases and 7 bases, in that order; junction bases with no gene match: 6. The CDR3 is 14 amino acids. The DNA for the CDR3 is TGTGCCAGCAGCTCCCAGGGGGCGCTTAATGAGCAGTTCTTC. Residues: CASSSQGALNEQFF.

The chain has TRBV5-1 and TRBJ2-1, with a possible D match to TRBD1 (6 bases). Germline V gives CDR1 SGHRS, CDR2 YFSETQ. This CDR3 has 15 amino acids. The V and J ends lost 4 bases and 9 bases respectively, with 20 bases between them. DNA for the CDR3: TGCGCCAGCAGCAACCGGGACAAGGCCCCCTTTGAGCAGTTCTTC. Its protein product is CASSNRDKAPFEQFF.

The CDR3 spells CASSPGTSGGPVVKNIQYF. The CDR3 DNA follows: TGTGCCAGCTCACCAGGGACTAGCGGGGGGCCGGTGGTCAAAAACATTCAGTACTTC. V gene TRBV18 combines with J gene TRBJ2-4; 15 bases align to TRBD2. Germline CDR1 is KGHSH and CDR2 is LQKENI. The CDR3 contains 19 residues. V dropped 2 bases and J dropped 3; count of bases not matched to a gene: 8. Complete variable domain (other parts from reference TRBV18 and TRBJ2-4): NAGVMQNPRHLVRRRGQEARLRCSPMKGHSHVYWYRQLPEEGLKFMVYLQKENIIDESGMPKERFSAEFPKEGPSILRIQQVVRGDSAAYFCASSPGTSGGPVVKNIQYFGAGTRLSVL.

The rearrangement links TRBV7-9 to TRBJ2-7; D might be TRBD2 (6 bases). The CDR3 sequence is 14 residues long. Germline CDR1 is SEHNR and CDR2 is FQNEAQ (reference sequence). Trimming took 0 bases from V and 3 from J, leaving 9 bases between them. CDR3 amino acids: CASSLAGSFYEQYF. For the CDR3, the DNA is TGTGCCAGCAGCTTAGCCGGGAGTTTCTACGAGCAGTACTTC.

The chain links TRBV19 to TRBJ1-6, with TRBD1 matching over 8 bases. Germline trimming cut 4 bases from V and 9 bases from J; bases unmatched to any gene: 5. Germline lookup yields CDR1 LNHDA and CDR2 SQIVND (reference sequence). The CDR3 loop spans 14 amino acids. The CDR3 loop reads CASSRTQGVSPLHF. CDR3 bases: TGTGCCAGTAGTAGAACACAGGGGGTTTCACCCCTCCACTTT.

This clone was recorded only once. The J gene is TRBJ1-2, the V gene TRBV28; possibly TRBD1 for D (5 bases). Germline CDR1 reads MDHEN; CDR2 reads SYDVKM. Trimming removed 6 bases from V and 6 bases from J, with 20 bases in between. The CDR3 is 15 residues long. The CDR3 here is CASSETGDWADGYTF. DNA for the CDR3: TGTGCCAGCAGCGAGACCGGGGACTGGGCTGATGGCTACACCTTC.

This clone was recorded once. The genes are TRBV5-1 and TRBJ2-2; D remains ambiguous. There are 15 residues in the CDR3. CDR1 is SGHRS, CDR2 YFSETQ, per germline. Trimming cost V 5 bases and J 4 bases, with 15 bases left between them. The CDR3 region is CASSADPTGTGELFF. CDR3 bases: TGCGCCAGCAGTGCCGACCCCACGGGCACCGGGGAGCTGTTTTTT.

This clone was picked up one time. V and J are TRBV6-5 and TRBJ1-2; the match to TRBD1 covers 8 bases. The CDR3 runs to 13 residues. Germline loops: CDR1 MNHEY, CDR2 SVGAGI. J was trimmed by 8 bases and V by 2 bases; bases with no gene match: 4. The CDR3 here is CASSYGQGRGYTF. In DNA form, the CDR3 reads TGTGCCAGCAGTTACGGACAGGGACGCGGCTACACCTTC.

The chain uses TRBV30 and TRBJ1-1; the match to TRBD1 covers 7 bases. The CDR3 is made up of 12 amino acids. Germline CDR1 reads GTSNPN; CDR2 reads SVGIG (reference sequence). V was clipped by 4 bases and J by 6 bases; unmatched bases: 5. This chain's CDR3 is CAWTTGTAEAFF. The CDR3 region has the DNA TGTGCCTGGACGACCGGGACAGCTGAAGCTTTCTTT.

The chain joins TRBV7-2 to TRBJ2-5; 9 bases agree with TRBD2. This CDR3 contains 16 residues. Trimming removed 1 base from V and 4 bases from J; junction bases left unmatched: 7. Germline V gene lookup returns CDR1 SGHTA and CDR2 FQGNSA. For the CDR3, the DNA is TGTGCCAGCAGCTTAGTAGCGGGGGCCTCGGGAGAGACCCAGTACTTC. Translation: CASSLVAGASGETQYF.

The chain links TRBV6-1 to TRBJ1-6; TRBD1 aligns across 7 bases. CDR1 and CDR2 (germline): MNHNS, SASEGT. V was clipped by 3 bases and J by 2 bases; unmatched bases: 4. The CDR3 is made up of 16 amino acids. The chain's CDR3 is CASSETGSTYNSPLHF. As DNA, the CDR3 is TGTGCCAGCAGTGAGACAGGGTCCACCTATAATTCACCCCTCCACTTT.

This clone was detected once. V gene TRBV7-2 combines with J gene TRBJ1-2, with TRBD1 matching 7 bases. Trimming at V came to 1 base and at J to 1 base, leaving 3 bases not matched to a gene. The germline CDR1 and CDR2 sequences are SGHTA and FQGNSA. There are 15 residues in the CDR3. The CDR3 DNA sequence: TGTGCCAGCAGCTTAGGGACAGGAGTTAACTATGGCTACACCTTC. Its translation: CASSLGTGVNYGYTF. Based on the CDR3 plus reference TRBV7-2 and TRBJ1-2, the full variable domain is GAGVSQSPSNKVTEKGKDVELRCDPISGHTALYWYRQSLGQGLEFLIYFQGNSAPDKSGLPSDRFSAERTGGSVSTLTIQRTQQEDSAVYLCASSLGTGVNYGYTFGSGTRLTVV.

The CDR3 here is CASSQGRLTNYGYTF. The CDR3 DNA reads as TGCGCCAGCAGCCAAGGCAGGCTAACTAACTATGGCTACACCTTC. The chain is built from TRBV4-3 and TRBJ1-2; no firm D call. Looked up from germline, CDR1 is LGHNA and CDR2 is YSLEER. The CDR3 is 15 residues long. Trimming shortened V by 1 base and J by 0 bases, and 9 bases separated the two germline ends.

This chain connects TRBV5-8 to TRBJ2-1; 14 nucleotides agree with TRBD2. CDR3 length equals 19 residues. With V trimmed by 5 bases and J by 3 bases, 13 bases remained unmatched. Germline CDR1 reads SGHTS; CDR2 reads YDEGEE. The CDR3 bases are TGTGCCAGCAGACTTCCCGGGACTAGCGGGAGTGGGGGCTACAATGAGCAGTTCTTC. Its protein is CASRLPGTSGSGGYNEQFF.

The V and J genes are TRBV4-1 and TRBJ2-3; 11 nucleotides agree with TRBD2. CDR3 length equals 19 residues. The germline V gene has CDR1 MGHRA and CDR2 YSYEKL. J lost 0 bases, V lost 5 bases, and 13 bases had no gene match. The CDR3 loop is CASSSGLAADPHSTDTQYF. Here the CDR3 DNA reads TGCGCCAGCAGCTCGGGACTAGCGGCAGACCCCCATAGCACAGATACGCAGTATTTT.

The chain combines TRBV19 with TRBJ2-5; 11 nucleotides line up with TRBD2. Unmatched junction bases numbered 7, after V lost 6 bases and J lost 1 base. Germline CDR1 LNHDA, CDR2 SQIVND (reference sequence). The CDR3 loop spans 16 amino acids. CDR3 residues: CASRPASGRLQETQYF. CDR3 in DNA: TGTGCCAGTAGACCGGCTAGCGGGAGGCTCCAAGAGACCCAGTACTTC.

This chain links TRBV27 with TRBJ2-2; 11 bases are shared with TRBD2. This CDR3 has 17 amino acids. Germline assignment: CDR1 MNHEY and CDR2 SMNVEV (reference sequence). V was clipped by 1 base and J by 5 bases; unmatched bases: 6. CDR3 sequence (DNA): TGTGCCAGCAGTTTATTTAGCGGGGGGGCGGGGACCGGGGAGCTGTTTTTT. Its translation: CASSLFSGGAGTGELFF.

V usage is TRBV18 and J usage is TRBJ2-1, with D unclear. V was cut by 10 bases and J by 5 bases, with 15 bases left in between. CDR1 is KGHSH, CDR2 LQKENI, per germline. CDR3 length equals 13 residues. CDR3 nucleotide sequence: TGTGCCACCCACCGCCTTACAGACAATGAGCAGTTCTTC. Translating gives CATHRLTDNEQFF.

The chain joins TRBV28 to TRBJ1-5, with D hard to call. Germline V gene data show CDR1 as MDHEN and CDR2 as SYDVKM. The CDR3 is 12 amino acids. Trimming removed 7 bases at V and 6 bases at J, with 10 bases between. Here the CDR3 DNA reads TGTGCCAGCATCTCGACGGGTCAGCCCCAGCATTTT. Protein sequence: CASISTGQPQHF.

V usage is TRBV9 and J usage is TRBJ1-6, with 10 bases lining up with TRBD1. CDR1 SGDLS and CDR2 YYNGEE come from the germline V gene. There are 15 residues in the CDR3. Losses at the gene ends were 3 bases for V and 7 bases for J; bases not matched to a gene: 4. The CDR3 region is CASSGLGQGNSPLHF. The CDR3 coding sequence is TGTGCCAGCAGCGGTCTGGGACAGGGGAATTCACCCCTCCACTTT.